This TCR beta chain emerged from a study of blood T cell repertoires in COVID-19. Study in general: Italy, Spain and the United States were the sources of the convalescent and acute COVID-19 samples. T cells, B-cell-depleted T cells, or PBMCs provided the cDNA or gDNA that served as material.

Clones were sequenced by immunoSEQ multiplex PCR, and TCRdb holds only the in-frame ones, with some missing. The table shows about 200,000 clones, with roughly three quarters occurring only once. CDR1 is SGDLS, CDR2 YYNGEE, per germline. The J segment lost 3 bases and the V segment lost 0 bases, leaving 11 bases of the junction unmatched. The CDR3 extends over 18 amino acids. The chain couples TRBV9 to TRBJ2-5; 10 nucleotides line up with TRBD2. The sequence was collected from a woman aged 40 to 55 with COVID-19, enrolled during active disease. The specimen was peripheral blood. CDR3 nucleotides: TGTGCCAGCAGCGTAGTAGGTACCCGAGCGGGGGGGGAAGAGACCCAGTACTTC. It yields the protein CASSVVGTRAGGEETQYF.